The 23 T cell receptor beta chains in this list originate from one sample, sequenced in a study of T cell responses to AZD1222 COVID-19 vaccine. Assay: immunoSEQ multiplex PCR; the TCRdb copy retains only in-frame clones and omits some. The sample holds about 110,000 clones, 80% to 95% seen once. The starting material was peripheral blood, obtained on day 0 of AZD1222 vaccination. These receptors originate from an adult in good health.

This chain connects TRBV28 to TRBJ1-2; a possible D gene is TRBD1 (6 bases). This CDR3 has 16 amino acids. Looked up from germline, CDR1 is MDHEN and CDR2 is SYDVKM. With 11 bases removed from V and 4 bases from J, the gap between germline ends came to 26 bases. The CDR3 sequence: CASSDRISKSGYGYTF. The CDR3 DNA reads as TGTGCCTCTTCCGACAGGATATCGAAGTCAGGCTATGGCTACACCTTC.

In this sample, this clone turned up a few times. The chain is built from TRBV2 and TRBJ1-5, with TRBD1 matching 7 bases. The CDR3 loop spans 15 amino acids. Germline-derived CDR1 and CDR2 are SNHLY and FYNNEI. The J segment lost 0 bases and the V segment lost 4 bases, leaving 3 bases of the junction unmatched. In DNA form, the CDR3 reads TGTGCCAGCAGTGTGGGACAGCTTAGCAATCAGCCCCAGCATTTT. Residues: CASSVGQLSNQPQHF.

The chain joins TRBV3-1 (or the pseudogene TRBV3-2) to TRBJ1-2, with D perhaps TRBD1 (5 bases). V gave up 1 base and J gave up 8 bases, with 14 bases separating them. CDR1 and CDR2 (germline): LGHDT, YNNKEL (reference sequence). The CDR3 contains 14 residues. CDR3 DNA: TGTGCCAGCAGCCAAGCTGCAGGTGGGGGAGGCTACACCTTC. This translates into CASSQAAGGGGYTF.

This clone was seen just once. V gene TRBV18 combines with J gene TRBJ1-1; perhaps TRBD1 as D (5 bases). The CDR3 loop spans 12 amino acids. Trimming stripped 1 base from V and 7 bases from J, with 7 bases between. In germline, CDR1 is KGHSH, CDR2 LQKENI. CDR3 bases: TGTGCCAGCTCACCACGGGGGAGTGAAGCTTTCTTT. It codes for CASSPRGSEAFF.

This chain uses TRBV18 with TRBJ1-4, with D possibly being TRBD1 (5 bases). Germline CDR1 KGHSH, CDR2 LQKENI. With 0 bases removed from V and 2 bases from J, the gap between germline ends came to 13 bases. The CDR3 totals 17 residues. The CDR3 nucleotides read TGTGCCAGCTCACCACCGGAGGGGATAGGGACTAATGAAAAACTGTTTTTT. The encoded protein is CASSPPEGIGTNEKLFF.

The chain links TRBV29-1 to TRBJ2-1; TRBD2 is a possible D gene (5 bases). The CDR3 spans 14 residues. Trimming stripped 6 bases from V and 2 bases from J, with 14 bases between. CDR1 and CDR2 from the germline V gene are SQVTM and ANQGSEA. CDR3 amino acids: CSVEAASPYNEQFF. CDR3 sequence (DNA): TGCAGCGTCGAGGCGGCTAGCCCCTACAATGAGCAGTTCTTC.

The chain is built from TRBV6-5 and TRBJ1-4, with unresolved D. Germline loops: CDR1 MNHEY, CDR2 SVGAGI. The CDR3 is made up of 15 amino acids. V lost 4 bases, J lost 3 bases, and 12 bases lay in between. This chain's CDR3 is CASSSSVAANEKLFF. CDR3 DNA: TGTGCCAGCAGTTCCTCCGTGGCGGCTAATGAAAAACTGTTTTTT.

The gene calls are TRBV6-4 and TRBJ1-6; tentatively, D is TRBD1 (5 bases). The CDR3 runs 16 residues. CDR1 is MRHNA and CDR2 is SNTAGT in the germline V gene. Deletions cut 0 bases from V and 2 bases from J, with 8 bases between. CDR3 DNA: TGTGCCAGCAGTGACTCGGCAGGGACCTATAATTCACCCCTCCACTTT. It yields the protein CASSDSAGTYNSPLHF.

This clone was detected only once. The chain employs TRBV19 and TRBJ1-1; possibly TRBD1 for D (5 bases). Germline V gives CDR1 LNHDA, CDR2 SQIVND (reference sequence). With 10 bases removed from V and 1 base from J, the gap between germline ends came to 19 bases. The CDR3 consists of 15 residues. The CDR3 loop is CATKQGLVANTEAFF. Written as DNA, the CDR3 is TGTGCCACCAAGCAGGGATTGGTAGCGAACACTGAAGCTTTCTTT. Full variable domain (rest looked up from reference TRBV19 and TRBJ1-1): DGGITQSPKYLFRKEGQNVTLSCEQNLNHDAMYWYRQDPGQGLRLIYYSQIVNDFQKGDIAEGYSVSREKKESFPLTVTSAQKNPTAFYLCATKQGLVANTEAFFGQGTRLTVV.

CDR3 coding DNA: TGTGCCAGCAGCTTCCGACAGGGAAGTGCTTTCTTT. As protein: CASSFRQGSAFF. This chain joins TRBV5-6 and TRBJ1-1, with 7 bases fitting TRBD1. In germline, CDR1 is SGHDT, CDR2 YYEEEE. The CDR3 is 12 residues long. Losses at the gene ends were 2 bases for V and 11 bases for J; bases not matched to a gene: 6.

This chain uses TRBV29-1 with TRBJ2-1, with 11 bases that match TRBD1. CDR1 and CDR2 (germline): SQVTM, ANQGSEA. V lost 4 bases and J lost 2; bases outside the gene matches: 7. CDR3 length equals 16 residues. The CDR3 DNA sequence: TGCAGCGTTGCGCCCCGGGACAGGGGGACCTACAATGAGCAGTTCTTC. It translates to CSVAPRDRGTYNEQFF.

This clone was seen a handful of times. The chain combines TRBV6-1 with TRBJ2-3; the match to TRBD2 covers 9 bases. The CDR3 is 15 residues long. With 0 bases clipped from V and 4 bases from J, the junction kept 2 bases outside the gene matches. Germline V CDR1 and CDR2: MNHNS, SASEGT. For the CDR3, the DNA is TGTGCCAGCAGTGAAGCGCGCGGGGGGGCAGATACGCAGTATTTT. As protein: CASSEARGGADTQYF.

The chain has TRBV4-1 and TRBJ1-1; a weak D match, TRBD1 (5 bases). The CDR3 sequence is 14 residues long. Trimming took 0 bases from V and 4 from J, leaving 9 bases between them. Germline loops: CDR1 MGHRA, CDR2 YSYEKL. This CDR3 reads CASSQDSGFTEAFF. Written as DNA, the CDR3 is TGCGCCAGCAGCCAAGATTCAGGGTTCACTGAAGCTTTCTTT.

This clone was observed a single time. The rearrangement uses TRBV5-6 and TRBJ1-1; tentatively, D is TRBD1 (5 bases). CDR1 is SGHDT and CDR2 is YYEEEE in the germline V gene. The CDR3 is 15 residues long. The V end was cut by 2 bases, the J end by 1 base, with 12 bases between. CDR3 sequence: CASSLLRQKNTEAFF. CDR3 sequence (DNA): TGTGCCAGCAGCTTATTACGACAGAAGAACACTGAAGCTTTCTTT.

The chain joins TRBV3-1 (or the pseudogene TRBV3-2) to TRBJ2-3, with D uncertain. The CDR3 contains 15 residues. CDR1 LGHDT and CDR2 YNNKEL come from the germline V gene (reference sequence). V dropped 1 base and J dropped 4 bases, with 12 bases sitting between them. Here the CDR3 reads CASSQGSSLADTQYF. CDR3 bases: TGTGCCAGCAGCCAAGGGAGTAGTCTGGCAGATACGCAGTATTTT.

V gene TRBV11-2 combines with J gene TRBJ1-2, with 8 bases identical to TRBD1. V shed 5 bases, J shed 0 bases, and the junction held 8 bases outside the gene matches. This CDR3 contains 16 residues. Germline CDR1 is SGHAT and CDR2 is FQNNGV. As DNA, the CDR3 is TGTGCCAGCAGCCTCACCTCGACAGGGGCTAACTATGGCTACACCTTC. Translating it yields CASSLTSTGANYGYTF.

The genes are TRBV2 and TRBJ1-2, with D uncertain. CDR1 and CDR2 from the germline V gene are SNHLY and FYNNEI. This CDR3 has 14 amino acids. Trimming shortened V by 7 bases and J by 0 bases, and 12 bases separated the two germline ends. The CDR3 coding sequence is TGTGCCAGCACTCGGACGGTAGCTAACTATGGCTACACCTTC. This codes for CASTRTVANYGYTF.

The V and J genes are TRBV3-1 (or the pseudogene TRBV3-2) and TRBJ1-2; D is undetermined. CDR1 is LGHDT and CDR2 is YNNKEL in the germline V gene (reference sequence). With 4 bases removed from V and 3 bases from J, the gap between germline ends came to 9 bases. The CDR3 contains 13 residues. The CDR3 coding sequence is TGTGCCAGCAGCCTTTGGACGGACTATGGCTACACCTTC. This gives the protein CASSLWTDYGYTF.

V usage is TRBV7-9 and J usage is TRBJ1-1; D unclear. CDR1 and CDR2 from the germline V gene are SEHNR and FQNEAQ (reference sequence). V was cut by 2 bases and J by 3 bases, with 16 bases left in between. The CDR3 is 16 amino acids. The CDR3 loop is CASSLWPVRAHTEAFF. The CDR3 nucleotides are TGTGCCAGCAGCTTATGGCCAGTACGGGCTCACACTGAAGCTTTCTTT.

The CDR3 loop is CASSRASPNQPQHF. DNA of the CDR3: TGTGCCAGCAGCCGGGCAAGTCCAAATCAGCCCCAGCATTTT. V is TRBV7-2 and J is TRBJ1-5; D remains unclear. The length of the CDR3 is 14 residues. Germline V gene data show CDR1 as SGHTA and CDR2 as FQGNSA. Trimming removed 5 bases from V and 4 bases from J, with 12 bases in between.

The chain is built from TRBV18 and TRBJ2-7, with D unresolved. V was cut by 6 bases and J by 1 base, with 10 bases left in between. CDR1 KGHSH and CDR2 LQKENI come from the germline V gene. This CDR3 spans 13 amino acids. As DNA, the CDR3 is TGTGCCAGCTCGCTCGGAGAATCCTACGAGCAGTACTTC. It specifies CASSLGESYEQYF.

This rearrangement joins TRBV5-1 to TRBJ1-4; D gene ambiguous. The CDR3 has 14 amino acids. V lost 2 bases and J 3 bases, leaving 8 bases between the germline ends. The germline gives CDR1 SGHRS, CDR2 YFSETQ. Here the CDR3 reads CASSFREANEKLFF. The CDR3 coding sequence is TGCGCCAGCAGCTTCCGCGAAGCTAATGAAAAACTGTTTTTT.

The V call is TRBV5-1, the J call TRBJ2-5; D is possibly TRBD1 (6 bases). Germline assignment: CDR1 SGHRS and CDR2 YFSETQ. Trimming removed 5 bases from V and 2 bases from J, with 13 bases in between. CDR3 length equals 14 residues. The CDR3, as DNA: TGCGCCAGCAGAATAAGAGACAGGCAAGAGACCCAGTACTTC. Encoded protein: CASRIRDRQETQYF.